These T cell receptor beta chains were read from a single sample in a study of shared clonotypes between healthy human individuals. The method was immunoSEQ multiplex PCR; TCRdb's version includes in-frame clones alone and lacks a portion of them. The data show hundreds of thousands of clones, around 78% seen once. The sequenced sample was memory CD4+ T cells sorted from blood. These receptors all come from a woman in her twenties or thirties in good health. Each CDR3 is given with its conserved first and last residue. Each record gives: clone size, V gene, J gene, CDR3 length, CDR3 protein. Where a row states a size, it is once, few, many or the class of an expanded clone; other rows omit it.

clone_size: .; v_call: TRBV9; j_call: TRBJ2-7; cdr3_length: 14; cdr3_aa: CASSGDAAYEQQYF
clone_size: few; v_call: TRBV7-6; j_call: TRBJ2-1; cdr3_length: 15; cdr3_aa: CASSLQGRLYNEQFF
clone_size: .; v_call: TRBV4-1; j_call: TRBJ2-1; cdr3_length: 16; cdr3_aa: CASSQETSGSVNEQFF
clone_size: medium-sized; v_call: TRBV5-1; j_call: TRBJ2-7; cdr3_length: 14; cdr3_aa: CASSATGQAGEQYF
clone_size: .; v_call: TRBV15; j_call: TRBJ1-3; cdr3_length: 13; cdr3_aa: CATSRFGTDTIYF
clone_size: .; v_call: TRBV5-4; j_call: TRBJ2-7; cdr3_length: 16; cdr3_aa: CASHNITAGRAYEQYF
clone_size: .; v_call: TRBV18; j_call: TRBJ2-7; cdr3_length: 14; cdr3_aa: CASSPQEGVHEQYF
clone_size: .; v_call: TRBV28; j_call: TRBJ2-1; cdr3_length: 16; cdr3_aa: CASSSPSGGNYNEQFF
clone_size: .; v_call: TRBV27; j_call: TRBJ2-1; cdr3_length: 13; cdr3_aa: CASSLSRGDEQFF
clone_size: .; v_call: TRBV27; j_call: TRBJ1-4; cdr3_length: 14; cdr3_aa: CASSPTRTNEKLFF
clone_size: few; v_call: TRBV5-1; j_call: TRBJ1-6; cdr3_length: 15; cdr3_aa: CASSLETVGSSPLHF
clone_size: .; v_call: TRBV7-9; j_call: TRBJ2-7; cdr3_length: 16; cdr3_aa: CASSNPRAGGSYEQYF
clone_size: .; v_call: TRBV9; j_call: TRBJ2-1; cdr3_length: 14; cdr3_aa: CASSVGITDNEQFF
clone_size: .; v_call: TRBV28; j_call: TRBJ2-7; cdr3_length: 12; cdr3_aa: CASKKGGYEQYF
clone_size: .; v_call: TRBV19; j_call: TRBJ2-2; cdr3_length: 16; cdr3_aa: CASSISANTNTGELFF
clone_size: few; v_call: TRBV27; j_call: TRBJ2-2; cdr3_length: 15; cdr3_aa: CASIDRGVRTGELFF
clone_size: .; v_call: TRBV7-8; j_call: TRBJ2-7; cdr3_length: 16; cdr3_aa: CASSPTAAGGNYEQYF
clone_size: .; v_call: TRBV5-1; j_call: TRBJ1-3; cdr3_length: 15; cdr3_aa: CASSLGAHNGNTIYF
clone_size: .; v_call: TRBV27; j_call: TRBJ1-1; cdr3_length: 15; cdr3_aa: CASSLATALRTEAFF
clone_size: .; v_call: TRBV21-1; j_call: TRBJ2-7; cdr3_length: 14; cdr3_aa: CASTLYTDNTRQYF
clone_size: .; v_call: TRBV10-2; j_call: TRBJ1-2; cdr3_length: 14; cdr3_aa: CASSLLAGSYGYTF
clone_size: .; v_call: TRBV5-1; j_call: TRBJ2-1; cdr3_length: 14; cdr3_aa: CASSLTRDGYEQFF
clone_size: .; v_call: TRBV11-2; j_call: TRBJ2-1; cdr3_length: 13; cdr3_aa: CASSLAPSNEQFF
clone_size: .; v_call: TRBV27; j_call: TRBJ2-1; cdr3_length: 14; cdr3_aa: CASSYAGLLFEQFF
clone_size: .; v_call: TRBV7-9; j_call: TRBJ2-6; cdr3_length: 18; cdr3_aa: CASSLFRGQGPGANVLTF
clone_size: .; v_call: TRBV6-6; j_call: TRBJ2-1; cdr3_length: 13; cdr3_aa: CASSSSSYNEQFF
clone_size: .; v_call: TRBV19; j_call: TRBJ2-7; cdr3_length: 15; cdr3_aa: CASSSGTASSYEQYF
clone_size: .; v_call: TRBV5-4; j_call: TRBJ2-4; cdr3_length: 14; cdr3_aa: CASSLTQGQNIQYF
clone_size: .; v_call: TRBV28; j_call: TRBJ1-5; cdr3_length: 15; cdr3_aa: CASSFWQRENQPQHF
clone_size: few; v_call: TRBV6-5; j_call: TRBJ2-7; cdr3_length: 16; cdr3_aa: CASSYSIQGSSRRRYF
clone_size: .; v_call: TRBV5-1; j_call: TRBJ2-1; cdr3_length: 16; cdr3_aa: CASSLAFWTGVNEQFF
clone_size: .; v_call: TRBV19; j_call: TRBJ1-2; cdr3_length: 15; cdr3_aa: CASSSRDSGTYGYTF
clone_size: .; v_call: TRBV28; j_call: TRBJ2-7; cdr3_length: 11; cdr3_aa: CASGYSYEQYF
clone_size: .; v_call: TRBV19; j_call: TRBJ2-1; cdr3_length: 14; cdr3_aa: CASSKSISYNEQFF
clone_size: .; v_call: TRBV30; j_call: TRBJ1-1; cdr3_length: 13; cdr3_aa: CAWQDRVDTEAFF
clone_size: .; v_call: TRBV19; j_call: TRBJ1-5; cdr3_length: 13; cdr3_aa: CASTVQGGQPQHF
clone_size: .; v_call: TRBV5-1; j_call: TRBJ2-5; cdr3_length: 14; cdr3_aa: CASSWGQGGETQYF
clone_size: .; v_call: TRBV9; j_call: TRBJ2-1; cdr3_length: 16; cdr3_aa: CASSVSRGPSYNEQFF
clone_size: once; v_call: TRBV9; j_call: TRBJ2-3; cdr3_length: 15; cdr3_aa: CASSWGGVSTDTQYF
clone_size: .; v_call: TRBV19; j_call: TRBJ1-1; cdr3_length: 15; cdr3_aa: CASFSLTAQNTEAFF
clone_size: .; v_call: TRBV10-3; j_call: TRBJ1-4; cdr3_length: 14; cdr3_aa: CAISEVQAGEKLFF
clone_size: .; v_call: TRBV5-6; j_call: TRBJ1-2; cdr3_length: 15; cdr3_aa: CASSRNGQGSYGYTF
clone_size: .; v_call: TRBV5-6; j_call: TRBJ1-6; cdr3_length: 15; cdr3_aa: CASSLPIRGDSPLHF
clone_size: .; v_call: TRBV5-8; j_call: TRBJ2-3; cdr3_length: 15; cdr3_aa: CASSFRPGRLGTQYF
clone_size: .; v_call: TRBV6-1; j_call: TRBJ1-1; cdr3_length: 15; cdr3_aa: CASKALTGGVTEAFF
clone_size: .; v_call: TRBV29-1; j_call: TRBJ2-5; cdr3_length: 12; cdr3_aa: CSVDRDQETQYF
clone_size: .; v_call: TRBV21-1; j_call: TRBJ2-7; cdr3_length: 15; cdr3_aa: CATWTSGRGRYEQYF
clone_size: few; v_call: TRBV30; j_call: TRBJ2-1; cdr3_length: 17; cdr3_aa: CAWSIQGTSGKNNEQFF
clone_size: few; v_call: TRBV2; j_call: TRBJ1-2; cdr3_length: 12; cdr3_aa: CASSGQGIGYTF
clone_size: .; v_call: TRBV28; j_call: TRBJ1-5; cdr3_length: 16; cdr3_aa: CASSTPRGGGNQPQHF
clone_size: .; v_call: TRBV2; j_call: TRBJ2-5; cdr3_length: 15; cdr3_aa: CASGDEASSQETQYF
clone_size: .; v_call: TRBV28; j_call: TRBJ1-1; cdr3_length: 13; cdr3_aa: CASLGQGNTEAFF
clone_size: few; v_call: TRBV5-1; j_call: TRBJ2-2; cdr3_length: 16; cdr3_aa: CASSLVRGTNTGELFF
clone_size: .; v_call: TRBV28; j_call: TRBJ1-1; cdr3_length: 12; cdr3_aa: CASSLLLTEAFF
clone_size: .; v_call: TRBV6-5; j_call: TRBJ1-1; cdr3_length: 14; cdr3_aa: CASRPGGRLTEAFF
clone_size: .; v_call: TRBV5-1; j_call: TRBJ2-5; cdr3_length: 16; cdr3_aa: CASSLLSRGRGETQYF
clone_size: once; v_call: TRBV9; j_call: TRBJ1-4; cdr3_length: 14; cdr3_aa: CASSPGYRNEKLFF
clone_size: .; v_call: TRBV5-3; j_call: TRBJ1-1; cdr3_length: 15; cdr3_aa: CARSYRGQENTEAFF